This TCR beta chain was recovered during a study of blood T cells in healthy people across ages. Study outcomes and limitations: The lack of PBMC sorting stopped any conclusive naive versus antigen-experienced comparison.

CDR3 length: 16 residues. The germline V and J ends were trimmed by 5 bases and 4 bases, with 20 bases remaining between them. Germline CDR1 is MDHEN and CDR2 is SYDVKM. Isolation per sample recovered at least 7 million PBMCs. It was with a sample-barcoded 5' primer and a J-beta primer mix that a second PCR of about 6 to 11 cycles was run. TCRdb redid the calling of the 5' RACE reads with MiXCR, one entry per CDR3 protein. Of some 1.6 million distinct CDR3 sequences in the sample, approximately 32% were seen once. This clonotype has only a few counts. The antigen is undetermined. The receptor comes from a woman in her 30s in good health. What was sequenced was blood. This rearrangement joins TRBV28 to TRBJ2-5; perhaps TRBD1 as D (7 bases). CDR3 sequence reads: CASSPLAGGSSETQYF. CDR3 bases: TGTGCCAGCAGTCCCTTAGCAGGGGGGTCGTCAGAGACCCAGTACTTC.